These 5 T cell receptor beta chains came from one sample sequenced in a study of Ad26.COV2.S vaccination and SARS-CoV-2 variants. Clones were sequenced by immunoSEQ multiplex PCR, and TCRdb holds only the in-frame ones, with some missing. Of about 280,000 clones in the sample, around 87% were seen once. Regarding treatment: roughly 20 received Ad26.COV2.S at low or high dose, single or two shots; 5 received placebo; per-sample allocation not given. Sampling took place 63 days after the first vaccine or placebo injection. The sample consisted of peripheral blood, taken in a trial of Ad26.COV2.S vaccine versus placebo. The source of these receptors is a person aged 18-60 years who received the Ad26.COV2.S COVID-19 vaccine or a placebo.

The chain is built from TRBV23-1 and TRBJ2-1; D remains unclear. TRBV23-1 is an ORF; its function is uncertain. The V gene lost 2 bases and the J gene lost 0 bases, with 17 bases spanning the gap. This CDR3 is built from 18 residues. The CDR3 protein is CASSQRPLPYASYNEQFF. CDR3 bases: TGCGCCAGCAGTCAAAGGCCACTGCCGTACGCCTCCTACAATGAGCAGTTCTTC.

The J gene is TRBJ2-7, the V gene TRBV18; TRBD1 matches 9 bases. The germline CDR1 and CDR2 sequences are KGHSH and LQKENI. Unmatched junction bases numbered 13, after V lost 3 bases and J lost 4 bases. This CDR3 region has 17 residues. CDR3: CASSPQEGGDRGYEQYF. CDR3 in DNA: TGTGCCAGCTCACCTCAAGAGGGGGGAGACAGGGGGTACGAGCAGTACTTC.

This chain connects TRBV7-8 to TRBJ2-5; D is ambiguous. The V gene lost 5 bases and the J gene lost 5 bases, with 9 bases spanning the gap. CDR1 SGHVS and CDR2 FQNEAQ come from the germline V gene. The CDR3 runs 12 residues. In DNA, the CDR3 is TGTGCCAGCAGCCTCCTCGGGGAGACCCAGTACTTC. The encoded protein is CASSLLGETQYF.

The chain links TRBV11-2 to TRBJ2-5, with no clear D. Germline V gene lookup returns CDR1 SGHAT and CDR2 FQNNGV. V lost 0 bases, J lost 1 base, and 3 bases lay in between. This CDR3 has 13 residues. This CDR3 reads CASSLEPQETQYF. The CDR3 DNA reads as TGTGCCAGCAGCTTAGAGCCCCAAGAGACCCAGTACTTC.

The chain joins TRBV10-2 to TRBJ2-2; no clear D gene. Germline assignment: CDR1 WSHSY and CDR2 SAAADI. The CDR3 is 11 residues long. The germline V and J ends were trimmed by 0 bases and 7 bases, with 0 bases remaining between them. In DNA, the CDR3 is TGCGCCAGCAGTGAGTCCGGGGAGCTGTTTTTT. The encoded protein is CASSESGELFF.